The rows below give T cell receptor beta chains drawn from one sample of a study of CD8 T cells in Susac syndrome. From the immunoSEQ multiplex PCR reads, TCRdb called clonotypes with MiXCR, one entry per CDR3 protein. This table holds 250,000 or so distinct CDR3 sequences, over 85% found once. The sequenced sample was CD4+ T cells from PBMCs. Every receptor here comes from a human donor with multiple sclerosis. Each CDR3 is given with its conserved first and last residue. The order of the fields is J gene, D gene, clone size, V gene, CDR3 DNA, CDR3 protein. A D gene is named only where the DNA matches it firmly. Size is omitted from some rows. Given values are once, few, many or a class for expanded clones.

J gene: TRBJ2-1; D gene: .; clone size: .; V gene: TRBV9; CDR3 DNA: TGTGCCAGCAGCGTGAGGGAGAGCTCCTACAATGAGCAGTTCTTC; CDR3 protein: CASSVRESSYNEQFF
J gene: TRBJ1-5; D gene: .; clone size: .; V gene: TRBV5-1; CDR3 DNA: TGCGCCAGCAGCTTGGAAGGGGCGAGCAATCAGCCCCAGCATTTT; CDR3 protein: CASSLEGASNQPQHF
J gene: TRBJ2-4; D gene: .; clone size: .; V gene: TRBV29-1; CDR3 DNA: TGCAGCGCCCTGCGGGGCGACATTCAGTACTTC; CDR3 protein: CSALRGDIQYF
J gene: TRBJ2-7; D gene: .; clone size: .; V gene: TRBV28; CDR3 DNA: TGTGCCAGCAGTTACGGGTCAACCTACGAGCAGTACTTC; CDR3 protein: CASSYGSTYEQYF
J gene: TRBJ2-1; D gene: .; clone size: .; V gene: TRBV29-1; CDR3 DNA: TGCAGCGTTGATATAGGGGGAATCTACAATGAGCAGTTCTTC; CDR3 protein: CSVDIGGIYNEQFF
J gene: TRBJ2-1; D gene: TRBD2; clone size: .; V gene: TRBV6-5; CDR3 DNA: TGTGCCAGCAGTCTGACTAGCGGCACCTACAATGAGCAGTTCTTC; CDR3 protein: CASSLTSGTYNEQFF
J gene: TRBJ1-5; D gene: .; clone size: .; V gene: TRBV10-2; CDR3 DNA: TGCGCCAGCAGCCGGACGGGGGTTGAGCCCCAGCATTTT; CDR3 protein: CASSRTGVEPQHF
J gene: TRBJ2-1; D gene: TRBD2; clone size: .; V gene: TRBV7-6; CDR3 DNA: TGTGCCAGCAGCGACGGACTAGGCAATGAGCAGTTCTTC; CDR3 protein: CASSDGLGNEQFF
J gene: TRBJ2-4; D gene: .; clone size: .; V gene: TRBV19; CDR3 DNA: TGTGCCAGTAGTATGACAGATGTGAACATTCAGTACTTC; CDR3 protein: CASSMTDVNIQYF
J gene: TRBJ2-1; D gene: .; clone size: .; V gene: TRBV6-5; CDR3 DNA: TGTGCCAGCAGTTACTCATTGCGGGGGGACAGCTCCTACAATGAGCAGTTCTTC; CDR3 protein: CASSYSLRGDSSYNEQFF
J gene: TRBJ2-3; D gene: TRBD2; clone size: .; V gene: TRBV6-5; CDR3 DNA: TGTGCCAGCAGTTATAGCGGGGGGGGCACAGATACGCAGTATTTT; CDR3 protein: CASSYSGGGTDTQYF
J gene: TRBJ1-6; D gene: TRBD1; clone size: .; V gene: TRBV6-1; CDR3 DNA: TGTGCCAGCAGTGAAAGGACAGGGAGCTATAATTCACCCCTCCACTTT; CDR3 protein: CASSERTGSYNSPLHF
J gene: TRBJ1-2; D gene: TRBD1; clone size: .; V gene: TRBV24-1; CDR3 DNA: TGTGCCACCAGTGAGCAAGACAGGGGAGGCTACACCTTC; CDR3 protein: CATSEQDRGGYTF
J gene: TRBJ2-2; D gene: .; clone size: .; V gene: TRBV18; CDR3 DNA: TGTGCCAGCTCACCACCGAGAGGGGCGGTCACCGGGGAGCTGTTTTTT; CDR3 protein: CASSPPRGAVTGELFF
J gene: TRBJ2-5; D gene: TRBD2; clone size: .; V gene: TRBV7-2; CDR3 DNA: TGTGCCAGCAGCACCCACGGACTAGCGGAACAAGAGACCCAGTACTTC; CDR3 protein: CASSTHGLAEQETQYF
J gene: TRBJ2-5; D gene: TRBD1; clone size: .; V gene: TRBV3-1; CDR3 DNA: TGTGCCAGCAGCTACTACCGGGACAGGCCTCAAGAGACCCAGTACTTC; CDR3 protein: CASSYYRDRPQETQYF
J gene: TRBJ1-2; D gene: .; clone size: once; V gene: TRBV12-3/TRBV12-4; CDR3 DNA: TGTGCCAGCAGTTTAAATAATCCGGGCAACTATGGCTACACCTTC; CDR3 protein: CASSLNNPGNYGYTF
J gene: TRBJ1-2; D gene: TRBD1; clone size: .; V gene: TRBV19; CDR3 DNA: TGTGCCAGTAGTGTCTCCGGGACAGGGGCTGCCAATTATGGCTACACCTTC; CDR3 protein: CASSVSGTGAANYGYTF
J gene: TRBJ1-1; D gene: .; clone size: .; V gene: TRBV5-6; CDR3 DNA: TGTGCCAGCAGCTTGGAGGGGTGGGGCACTGAAGCTTTCTTT; CDR3 protein: CASSLEGWGTEAFF
J gene: TRBJ1-4; D gene: TRBD1; clone size: .; V gene: TRBV25-1; CDR3 DNA: TGTGCCAGCAGTGAGACAGGGGGCTTTGAAAAACTGTTTTTT; CDR3 protein: CASSETGGFEKLFF
J gene: TRBJ2-7; D gene: .; clone size: few; V gene: TRBV19; CDR3 DNA: TGTGCCAGTAAGTCAAGACTGGGGGAGCAGTACTTC; CDR3 protein: CASKSRLGEQYF
J gene: TRBJ2-5; D gene: TRBD2; clone size: .; V gene: TRBV20-1; CDR3 DNA: TGCAGTGCTTCTAGCGGGAGGGAGACCCAGTACTTC; CDR3 protein: CSASSGRETQYF
J gene: TRBJ1-2; D gene: TRBD1; clone size: .; V gene: TRBV5-6; CDR3 DNA: TGTGCCAGCAGCGTAGACAGGGCTTATGGCTACACCTTC; CDR3 protein: CASSVDRAYGYTF
J gene: TRBJ1-5; D gene: TRBD1; clone size: .; V gene: TRBV2; CDR3 DNA: TGTGCCAGCAACCCGACAGGGAGCAATCAGCCCCAGCATTTT; CDR3 protein: CASNPTGSNQPQHF
J gene: TRBJ1-4; D gene: .; clone size: once; V gene: TRBV10-3; CDR3 DNA: TGTGCCATCAGTGAGTCGGGGTTAAATGAAAAACTGTTTTTT; CDR3 protein: CAISESGLNEKLFF
J gene: TRBJ2-2; D gene: TRBD2; clone size: .; V gene: TRBV20-1; CDR3 DNA: TGCAGTGCTAGAGCCCGGACTAGCGGGATTACCGGGGAGCTGTTTTTT; CDR3 protein: CSARARTSGITGELFF
J gene: TRBJ2-1; D gene: .; clone size: .; V gene: TRBV20-1; CDR3 DNA: TGCAGTGCTCCGCCGGCTAGAGAACTATACAATGAGCAGTTCTTC; CDR3 protein: CSAPPARELYNEQFF
J gene: TRBJ1-2; D gene: .; clone size: .; V gene: TRBV12-3/TRBV12-4; CDR3 DNA: TGTGCCAGCAGTTTCTACACCGGTAACTATGGCTACACCTTC; CDR3 protein: CASSFYTGNYGYTF
J gene: TRBJ1-3; D gene: .; clone size: .; V gene: TRBV3-1; CDR3 DNA: TGTGCCAGCAGCCAGGGGGGCTCTGGAAACACCATATATTTT; CDR3 protein: CASSQGGSGNTIYF
J gene: TRBJ2-1; D gene: TRBD1; clone size: once; V gene: TRBV5-4; CDR3 DNA: TGTGCCAGCACAACTAGTAATGGACAGGGGTTTGGTGAGCAGTTCTTC; CDR3 protein: CASTTSNGQGFGEQFF
J gene: TRBJ2-3; D gene: TRBD2; clone size: .; V gene: TRBV20-1; CDR3 DNA: TGCAGTGCAAAGCGGGGGGCGGGCACAGATACGCAGTATTTT; CDR3 protein: CSAKRGAGTDTQYF
J gene: TRBJ2-5; D gene: TRBD2; clone size: .; V gene: TRBV9; CDR3 DNA: TGTGCCAGCAGCGTAGGTCTAGCGGGGGAGACCCAGTACTTC; CDR3 protein: CASSVGLAGETQYF
J gene: TRBJ2-3; D gene: .; clone size: .; V gene: TRBV4-2; CDR3 DNA: TGTGCCAGCAGCCAAGAGCAGGGCCTCACAGATACGCAGTATTTT; CDR3 protein: CASSQEQGLTDTQYF
J gene: TRBJ1-6; D gene: .; clone size: .; V gene: TRBV13; CDR3 DNA: TGTGCCAGCAGCTCGCCCCCGACGGATTCACCCCTCCACTTT; CDR3 protein: CASSSPPTDSPLHF
J gene: TRBJ1-1; D gene: .; clone size: .; V gene: TRBV2; CDR3 DNA: TGTGCCAGCAGTGAAGTGGCAGGGTACGCTGAAGCTTTCTTT; CDR3 protein: CASSEVAGYAEAFF
J gene: TRBJ1-2; D gene: .; clone size: .; V gene: TRBV4-1; CDR3 DNA: TGCGCCAGCAGCCAGCTGTTGGGGGCCGCTAACTATGGCTACACCTTC; CDR3 protein: CASSQLLGAANYGYTF
J gene: TRBJ2-1; D gene: TRBD2; clone size: .; V gene: TRBV30; CDR3 DNA: TGTGCCTGGAAAAAGGGAGGGCAAGGGAATGAGCAGTTCTTC; CDR3 protein: CAWKKGGQGNEQFF
J gene: TRBJ1-6; D gene: .; clone size: once; V gene: TRBV9; CDR3 DNA: TGTGCCAGCAGCGTAGGTCAGCTTAGTTCTGGAAATTCACCCCTCCACTTT; CDR3 protein: CASSVGQLSSGNSPLHF
J gene: TRBJ2-1; D gene: .; clone size: .; V gene: TRBV24-1; CDR3 DNA: TGTGCCACTAGCCAGGCTGGCTCCTACAATGAGCAGTTCTTC; CDR3 protein: CATSQAGSYNEQFF
J gene: TRBJ2-2; D gene: TRBD2; clone size: .; V gene: TRBV11-2; CDR3 DNA: TGTGCCAGCAGCCCTATGCGGGGGGGCTCCGGGGAGCTGTTTTTT; CDR3 protein: CASSPMRGGSGELFF
J gene: TRBJ2-3; D gene: TRBD2; clone size: .; V gene: TRBV29-1; CDR3 DNA: TGCAGCGTTTCTTCTAGACTAGCGGGAGATAAAGATACGCAGTATTTT; CDR3 protein: CSVSSRLAGDKDTQYF
J gene: TRBJ1-1; D gene: TRBD1; clone size: .; V gene: TRBV7-3; CDR3 DNA: TGTGCCAGCAGCGCCCGACAGGGGAGGAACACTGAAGCTTTCTTT; CDR3 protein: CASSARQGRNTEAFF
J gene: TRBJ2-1; D gene: .; clone size: once; V gene: TRBV15; CDR3 DNA: TGTGCCACCAGCAGAGATTGGCAGGGACACAATGAGCAGTTCTTC; CDR3 protein: CATSRDWQGHNEQFF
J gene: TRBJ2-1; D gene: TRBD2; clone size: .; V gene: TRBV20-1; CDR3 DNA: TGCAGTGCTAGAGCCCCTAGCGGGAGAGGGTATGAGCAGTTCTTC; CDR3 protein: CSARAPSGRGYEQFF
J gene: TRBJ1-5; D gene: .; clone size: few; V gene: TRBV27; CDR3 DNA: TGTGCCAGCAGTTTAGACGGGTACAATCAGCCCCAGCATTTT; CDR3 protein: CASSLDGYNQPQHF
J gene: TRBJ2-3; D gene: .; clone size: .; V gene: TRBV3-1; CDR3 DNA: TGTGCCAGCAGCCAAGATTTGGCAGCGGGCCATACGCAGTATTTT; CDR3 protein: CASSQDLAAGHTQYF
J gene: TRBJ1-5; D gene: .; clone size: .; V gene: TRBV19; CDR3 DNA: TGTGCCAGTAGTATCCCAGGGGCCGGCAATCAGCCCCAGCATTTT; CDR3 protein: CASSIPGAGNQPQHF
J gene: TRBJ2-2; D gene: .; clone size: .; V gene: TRBV20-1; CDR3 DNA: TGCAGTGCTAAGAGGGGTGGCACCGGGGAGCTGTTTTTT; CDR3 protein: CSAKRGGTGELFF
J gene: TRBJ2-5; D gene: TRBD2; clone size: .; V gene: TRBV5-1; CDR3 DNA: TGCGCCAGCAGCTTCGTGCGGGAGGGTCAGGAGACCCAGTACTTC; CDR3 protein: CASSFVREGQETQYF
J gene: TRBJ1-5; D gene: .; clone size: .; V gene: TRBV28; CDR3 DNA: TGTGCCAGCATCCCCTCTGTCGGCGGTCAGCCCCAGCATTTT; CDR3 protein: CASIPSVGGQPQHF
J gene: TRBJ2-5; D gene: .; clone size: .; V gene: TRBV6-5; CDR3 DNA: TGTGCCAGCAGTACGGATAAGACCCAGTACTTC; CDR3 protein: CASSTDKTQYF
J gene: TRBJ1-1; D gene: .; clone size: .; V gene: TRBV6-1; CDR3 DNA: TGTGCCAGCCTTCGCTACGCAGTGTCTCGAGTGGCCACTGAAGCTTTCTTT; CDR3 protein: CASLRYAVSRVATEAFF
J gene: TRBJ2-3; D gene: .; clone size: .; V gene: TRBV3-1; CDR3 DNA: TGTGCCAGCAGCCGTGATCGGGACTTCAGCACAGATACGCAGTATTTT; CDR3 protein: CASSRDRDFSTDTQYF
J gene: TRBJ2-2; D gene: .; clone size: .; V gene: TRBV7-3; CDR3 DNA: TGTGCCAGCAGCTTAATTGTCACCGGGGAGCTGTTTTTT; CDR3 protein: CASSLIVTGELFF
J gene: TRBJ2-5; D gene: .; clone size: .; V gene: TRBV29-1; CDR3 DNA: TGCAGCGTTGGGCGGGGTAGGGAGACCCAGTACTTC; CDR3 protein: CSVGRGRETQYF
J gene: TRBJ2-7; D gene: .; clone size: .; V gene: TRBV5-4; CDR3 DNA: TGTGCCAGCAGCTTGTTAGGGAACGAGCAGTACTTC; CDR3 protein: CASSLLGNEQYF
J gene: TRBJ2-3; D gene: .; clone size: .; V gene: TRBV20-1; CDR3 DNA: TGCAGTGCTAGCGATAGACTTGGAGATACGCAGTATTTT; CDR3 protein: CSASDRLGDTQYF
J gene: TRBJ2-2; D gene: TRBD1; clone size: .; V gene: TRBV30; CDR3 DNA: TGTGCCTGGAGTCCAACAGGGGATAGGGGCACCGGGGAGCTGTTTTTT; CDR3 protein: CAWSPTGDRGTGELFF
J gene: TRBJ2-1; D gene: .; clone size: .; V gene: TRBV18; CDR3 DNA: TGTGCCAGCTCACCGTCGGGCTTTGTGAGGGGTATGTTCTTC; CDR3 protein: CASSPSGFVRGMFF